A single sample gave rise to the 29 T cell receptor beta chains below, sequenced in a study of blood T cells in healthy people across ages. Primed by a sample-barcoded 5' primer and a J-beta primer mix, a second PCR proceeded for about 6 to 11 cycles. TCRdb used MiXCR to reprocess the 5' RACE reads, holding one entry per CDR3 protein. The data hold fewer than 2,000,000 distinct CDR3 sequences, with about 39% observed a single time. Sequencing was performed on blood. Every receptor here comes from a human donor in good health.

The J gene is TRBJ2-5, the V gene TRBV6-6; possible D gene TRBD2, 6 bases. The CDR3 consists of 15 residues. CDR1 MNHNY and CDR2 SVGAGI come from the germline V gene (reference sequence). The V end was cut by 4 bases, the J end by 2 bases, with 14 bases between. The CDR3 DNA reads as TGTGCCAGCAGTTTGTCAGCGGGCCAACAAGAGACCCAGTACTTC. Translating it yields CASSLSAGQQETQYF.

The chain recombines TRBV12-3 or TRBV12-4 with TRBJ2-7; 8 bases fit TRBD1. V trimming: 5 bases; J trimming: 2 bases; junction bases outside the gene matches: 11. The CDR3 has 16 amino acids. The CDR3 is CASSRDRSTSTYEQYF. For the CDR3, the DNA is TGTGCCAGCAGTAGGGACAGGTCGACCTCTACCTACGAGCAGTACTTC.

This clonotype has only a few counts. The CDR3, as DNA: TGCGCCAGCAGCTTAGGGGGCAAGAGAGCAGATACGCAGTATTTT. Protein product: CASSLGGKRADTQYF. The rearrangement joins TRBV5-1 to TRBJ2-3, with 7 bases lining up with TRBD1. J was trimmed by 4 bases and V by 2 bases; bases with no gene match: 7. In germline, CDR1 is SGHRS, CDR2 YFSETQ. This CDR3 has 15 amino acids.

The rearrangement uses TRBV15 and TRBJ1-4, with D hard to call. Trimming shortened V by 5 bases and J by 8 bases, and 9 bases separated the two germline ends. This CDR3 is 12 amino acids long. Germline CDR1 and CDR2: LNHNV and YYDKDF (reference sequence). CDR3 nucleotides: TGTGCCACCAGCCGCAGAGGCGAAAAACTGTTTTTT. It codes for CATSRRGEKLFF.

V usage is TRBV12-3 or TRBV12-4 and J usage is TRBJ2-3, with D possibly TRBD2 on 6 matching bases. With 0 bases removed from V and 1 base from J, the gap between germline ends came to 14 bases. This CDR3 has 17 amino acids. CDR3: CASSLAGGYLGTDTQYF. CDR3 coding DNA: TGTGCCAGCAGTTTAGCGGGGGGATACTTAGGCACAGATACGCAGTATTTT.

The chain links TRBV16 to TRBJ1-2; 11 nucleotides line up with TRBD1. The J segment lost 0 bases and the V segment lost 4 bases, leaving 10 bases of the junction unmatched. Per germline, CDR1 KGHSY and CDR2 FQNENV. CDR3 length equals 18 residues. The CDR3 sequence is CASSPHLGTGGANYGYTF. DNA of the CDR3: TGTGCCAGCAGCCCCCACCTCGGGACAGGGGGAGCTAACTATGGCTACACCTTC.

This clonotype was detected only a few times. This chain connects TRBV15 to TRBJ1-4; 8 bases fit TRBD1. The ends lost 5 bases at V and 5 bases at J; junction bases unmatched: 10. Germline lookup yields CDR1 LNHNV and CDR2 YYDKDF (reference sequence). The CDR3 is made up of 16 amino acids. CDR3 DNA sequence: TGTGCCACCAGCTATGACAGGGGCGTCCTGAATGAAAAACTGTTTTTT. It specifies CATSYDRGVLNEKLFF.

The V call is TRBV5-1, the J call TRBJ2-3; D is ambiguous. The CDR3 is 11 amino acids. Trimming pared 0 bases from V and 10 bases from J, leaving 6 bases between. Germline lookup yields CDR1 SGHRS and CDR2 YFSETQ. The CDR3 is CASSLENAQYF. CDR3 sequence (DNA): TGCGCCAGCAGCTTGGAAAATGCGCAGTATTTT.

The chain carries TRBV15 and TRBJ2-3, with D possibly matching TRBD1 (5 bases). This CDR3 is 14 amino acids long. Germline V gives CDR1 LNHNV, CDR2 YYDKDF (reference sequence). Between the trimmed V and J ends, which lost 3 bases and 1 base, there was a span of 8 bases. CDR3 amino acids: CATSRDIRTDTQYF. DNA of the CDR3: TGTGCCACCAGCAGGGACATCCGCACAGATACGCAGTATTTT. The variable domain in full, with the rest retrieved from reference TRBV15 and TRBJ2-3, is DAMVIQNPRYQVTQFGKPVTLSCSQTLNHNVMYWYQQKSSQAPKLLFHYYDKDFNNEADTPDNFQSRRPNTSFCFLDIRSPGLGDTAMYLCATSRDIRTDTQYFGPGTRLTVL.

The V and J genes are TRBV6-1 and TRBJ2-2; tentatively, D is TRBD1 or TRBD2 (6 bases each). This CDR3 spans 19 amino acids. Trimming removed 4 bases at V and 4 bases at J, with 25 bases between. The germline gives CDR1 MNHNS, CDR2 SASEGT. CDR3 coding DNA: TGTGCCAGCAGTGTCGGGGCTCGGGGGCGGCAAGGGAGCACCGGGGAGCTGTTTTTT. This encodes CASSVGARGRQGSTGELFF.

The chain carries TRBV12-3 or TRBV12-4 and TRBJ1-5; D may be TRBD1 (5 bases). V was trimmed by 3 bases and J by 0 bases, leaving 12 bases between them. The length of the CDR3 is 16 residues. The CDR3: CASSLGGLASNQPQHF. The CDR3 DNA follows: TGTGCCAGCAGTTTGGGGGGTCTGGCTAGCAATCAGCCCCAGCATTTT.

The CDR3 bases are TGTGCCAGCAGCTTAGGGGGTACAGCCAAAGAGACCCAGTACTTC. Amino acids: CASSLGGTAKETQYF. V gene TRBV7-8 combines with J gene TRBJ2-5, with D hard to call. V was pared by 1 base and J by 3 bases, with 12 bases between. Germline V gene data show CDR1 as SGHVS and CDR2 as FQNEAQ. This CDR3 contains 15 residues.

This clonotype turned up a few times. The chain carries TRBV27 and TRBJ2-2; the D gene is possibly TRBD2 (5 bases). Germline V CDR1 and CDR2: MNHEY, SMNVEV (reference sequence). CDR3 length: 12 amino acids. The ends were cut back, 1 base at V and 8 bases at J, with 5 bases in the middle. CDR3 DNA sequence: TGTGCCAGCAGTTTATGGACTGGGGAGCTGTTTTTT. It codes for CASSLWTGELFF.

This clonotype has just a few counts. CDR3 sequence reads: CASSPRGPDSEAFF. DNA for the CDR3: TGCGCCAGCAGCCCCCGCGGGCCGGACAGTGAAGCTTTCTTT. J is TRBJ1-1 and V is TRBV5-1; D is perhaps TRBD1 (6 bases). This CDR3 comprises 14 residues. Per germline, CDR1 SGHRS and CDR2 YFSETQ. The ends were cut back, 4 bases at V and 7 bases at J, with 17 bases in the middle.

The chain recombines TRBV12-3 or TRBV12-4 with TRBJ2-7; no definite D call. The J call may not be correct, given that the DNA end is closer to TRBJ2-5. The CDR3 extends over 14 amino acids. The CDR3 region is CASQPPTTVETQYF. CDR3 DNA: TGTGCCAGCCAACCGCCGACCACCGTGGAGACCCAGTACTTC.

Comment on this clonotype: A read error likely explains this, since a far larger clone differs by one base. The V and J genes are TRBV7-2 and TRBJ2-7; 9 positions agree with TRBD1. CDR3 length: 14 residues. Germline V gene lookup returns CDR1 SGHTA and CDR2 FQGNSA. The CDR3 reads CVSSLRQGAYEQYF. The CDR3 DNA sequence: TGTGTCAGCAGCTTACGACAGGGGGCCTACGAGCAGTACTTC.

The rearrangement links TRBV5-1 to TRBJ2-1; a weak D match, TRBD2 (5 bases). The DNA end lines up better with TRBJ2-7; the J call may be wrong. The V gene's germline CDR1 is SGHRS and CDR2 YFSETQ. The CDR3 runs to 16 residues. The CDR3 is CASSLATSSSYNEQYF. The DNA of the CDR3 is TGCGCCAGCAGCCTGGCTACATCTAGCTCCTACAATGAGCAGTACTTC.

The CDR3 is CASFGRDYNSPLHF. In nucleotides, the CDR3 is TGTGCCAGCTTTGGAAGGGACTATAATTCACCCCTCCACTTT. The chain has TRBV6-2 or TRBV6-3 and TRBJ1-6; no reliable D call. Trimming took 8 bases from V and 3 from J, leaving 11 bases between them. CDR1 and CDR2 (germline): MNHEY, SVGEGT. This CDR3 has 14 residues.

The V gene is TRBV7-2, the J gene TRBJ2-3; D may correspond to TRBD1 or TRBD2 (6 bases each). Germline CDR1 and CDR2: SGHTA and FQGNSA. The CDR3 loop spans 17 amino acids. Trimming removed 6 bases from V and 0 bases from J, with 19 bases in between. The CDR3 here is CASRRRGGGPSTDTQYF. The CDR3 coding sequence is TGTGCCAGCAGGAGGAGGGGTGGGGGCCCCAGCACAGATACGCAGTATTTT. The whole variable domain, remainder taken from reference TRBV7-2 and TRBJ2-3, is GAGVSQSPSNKVTEKGKDVELRCDPISGHTALYWYRQSLGQGLEFLIYFQGNSAPDKSGLPSDRFSAERTGGSVSTLTIQRTQQEDSAVYLCASRRRGGGPSTDTQYFGPGTRLTVL.

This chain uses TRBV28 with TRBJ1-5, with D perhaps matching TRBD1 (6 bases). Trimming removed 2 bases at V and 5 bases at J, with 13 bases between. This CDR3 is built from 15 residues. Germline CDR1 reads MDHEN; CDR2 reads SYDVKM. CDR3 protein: CASSLVEGGYQPQHF. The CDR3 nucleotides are TGTGCCAGCAGTTTAGTGGAAGGGGGGTATCAGCCCCAGCATTTT.

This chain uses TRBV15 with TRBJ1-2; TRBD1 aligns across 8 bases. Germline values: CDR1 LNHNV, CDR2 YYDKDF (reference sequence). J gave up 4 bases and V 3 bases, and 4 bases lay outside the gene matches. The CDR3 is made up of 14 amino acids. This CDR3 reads CATSRTGVGYGYTF. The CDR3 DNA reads TGTGCCACCAGCAGGACAGGGGTAGGCTATGGCTACACCTTC.

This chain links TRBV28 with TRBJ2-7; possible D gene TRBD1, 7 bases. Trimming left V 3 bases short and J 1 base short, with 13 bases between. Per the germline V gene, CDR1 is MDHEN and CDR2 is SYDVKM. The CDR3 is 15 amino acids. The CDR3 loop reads CASSLAQGGSYEQYF. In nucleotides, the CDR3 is TGTGCCAGCAGTTTGGCGCAGGGGGGATCCTACGAGCAGTACTTC.

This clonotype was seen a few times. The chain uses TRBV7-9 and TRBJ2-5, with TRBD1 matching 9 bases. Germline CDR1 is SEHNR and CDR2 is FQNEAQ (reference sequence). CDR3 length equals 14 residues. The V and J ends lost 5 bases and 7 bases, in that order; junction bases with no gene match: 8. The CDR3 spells CASSARTGDGTQYF. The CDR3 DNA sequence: TGTGCCAGCAGCGCCCGGACAGGGGACGGGACCCAGTACTTC.

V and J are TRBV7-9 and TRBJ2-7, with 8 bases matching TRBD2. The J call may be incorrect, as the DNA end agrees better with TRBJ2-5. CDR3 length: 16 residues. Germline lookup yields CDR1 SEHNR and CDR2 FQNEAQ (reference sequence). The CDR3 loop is CASIPGWGSGEETQYF. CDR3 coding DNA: TGTGCCAGCATCCCGGGATGGGGTAGCGGGGAAGAGACCCAGTACTTC.

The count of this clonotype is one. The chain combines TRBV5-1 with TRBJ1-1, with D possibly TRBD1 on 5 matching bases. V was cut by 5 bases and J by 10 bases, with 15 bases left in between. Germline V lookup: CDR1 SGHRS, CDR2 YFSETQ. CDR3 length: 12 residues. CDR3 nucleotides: TGCGCCAGCAGTTTACCAGGGTACCGAGCTTTCTTT. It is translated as CASSLPGYRAFF. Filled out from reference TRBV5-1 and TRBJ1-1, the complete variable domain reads KAGVTQTPRYLIKTRGQQVTLSCSPISGHRSVSWYQQTPGQGLQFLFEYFSETQRNKGNFPGRFSGRQFSNSRSEMNVSTLELGDSALYLCASSLPGYRAFFGQGTRLTVV.

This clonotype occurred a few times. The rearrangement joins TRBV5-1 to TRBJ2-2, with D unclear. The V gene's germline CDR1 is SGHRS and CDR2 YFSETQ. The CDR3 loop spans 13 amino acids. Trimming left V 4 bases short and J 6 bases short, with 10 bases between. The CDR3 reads CASSVVGPGELFF. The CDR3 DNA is TGCGCCAGCAGCGTGGTGGGTCCCGGGGAGCTGTTTTTT.

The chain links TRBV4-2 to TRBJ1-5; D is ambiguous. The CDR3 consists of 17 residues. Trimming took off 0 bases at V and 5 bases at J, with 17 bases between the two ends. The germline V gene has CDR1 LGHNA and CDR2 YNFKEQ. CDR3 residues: CASSQDRRHPADQPQHF. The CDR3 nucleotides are TGTGCCAGCAGCCAAGATCGACGCCACCCGGCAGATCAGCCCCAGCATTTT.

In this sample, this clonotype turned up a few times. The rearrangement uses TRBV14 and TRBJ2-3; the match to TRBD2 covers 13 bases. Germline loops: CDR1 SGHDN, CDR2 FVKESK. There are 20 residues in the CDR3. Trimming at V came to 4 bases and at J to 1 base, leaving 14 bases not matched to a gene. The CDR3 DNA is TGTGCCAGCAGCCCTTACCTCGGACTAGCGGGGGTTCTCGGCACAGATACGCAGTATTTT. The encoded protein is CASSPYLGLAGVLGTDTQYF.

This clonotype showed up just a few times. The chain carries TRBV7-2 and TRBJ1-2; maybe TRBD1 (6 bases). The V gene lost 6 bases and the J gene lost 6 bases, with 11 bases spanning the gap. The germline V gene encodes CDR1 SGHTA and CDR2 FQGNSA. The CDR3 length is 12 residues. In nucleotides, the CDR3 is TGTGCCAGCAGAGACGCAGGGGATGGCTACACCTTC. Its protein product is CASRDAGDGYTF.